This TCR beta chain was recovered during a study of identifying expanded T cells in peripheral blood. Trimming removed 4 bases from V and 3 bases from J, with 17 bases in between. CDR3 length: 15 amino acids. Germline V gene lookup returns CDR1 SGDLS and CDR2 YYNGEE. TCRdb's copy holds only in-frame clones and misses some; the assay was immunoSEQ multiplex PCR. Among approximately 100,000 clones listed, about nine tenths were seen once. Collection occurred without any documented infections or immune events in donors. The study's findings and limits: Variance in clone template counts between approximately two-week samples significantly increased with total template count across all healthy donors. Over about two and four weeks, about 17 and 20 clones changed, versus around 1.3 between replicates.

On this clone itself: What it binds is not known.

Source material: blood. This clonotype was obtained from a person between 18 and 70 years old in good health. The chain carries TRBV9 and TRBJ2-7, with D possibly being TRBD1 or TRBD2 (5 bases each). The CDR3, as DNA: TGTGCCAGCAGCCCCATAGGGGACGGAGGCTACGAGCAGTACTTC. Protein product: CASSPIGDGGYEQYF.